The source of this T cell receptor (beta chain) is a study of T cells expressing NK-cell markers. One entry per CDR3 protein, without DNA, is what TCRdb gives after re-calling the 5' RACE reads. In all, the sample yields some 600,000 distinct CDR3 sequences. The CDR3 runs to 16 residues. The V gene's germline CDR1 is ENHRY and CDR2 SYGVKD. The sequence derives from a man aged 18 to 30 in good health. The sample comprised blood T cells: a sorted CD56 or NKG2C T cell subset, CD4+ or CD8+ T cells, or bulk PBMC T cells (not recorded which). The chain carries TRBV10-3 and TRBJ2-5; TCRdb picks TRBD2, but there is no DNA to check that call. CDR3 sequence: CAISDPGLAGSETQYF.